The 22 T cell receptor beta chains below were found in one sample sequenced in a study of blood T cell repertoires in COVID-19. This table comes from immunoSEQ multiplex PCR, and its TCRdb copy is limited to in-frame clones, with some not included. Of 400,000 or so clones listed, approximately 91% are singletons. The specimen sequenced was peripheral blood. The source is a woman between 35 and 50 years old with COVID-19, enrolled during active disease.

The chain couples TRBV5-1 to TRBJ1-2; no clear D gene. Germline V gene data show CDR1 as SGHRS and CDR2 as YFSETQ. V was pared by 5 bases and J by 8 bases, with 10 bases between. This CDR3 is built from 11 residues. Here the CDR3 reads CASSEGAGYTF. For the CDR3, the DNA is TGCGCCAGCAGTGAGGGCGCCGGCTACACCTTC. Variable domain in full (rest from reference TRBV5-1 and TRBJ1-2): KAGVTQTPRYLIKTRGQQVTLSCSPISGHRSVSWYQQTPGQGLQFLFEYFSETQRNKGNFPGRFSGRQFSNSRSEMNVSTLELGDSALYLCASSEGAGYTFGSGTRLTVV.

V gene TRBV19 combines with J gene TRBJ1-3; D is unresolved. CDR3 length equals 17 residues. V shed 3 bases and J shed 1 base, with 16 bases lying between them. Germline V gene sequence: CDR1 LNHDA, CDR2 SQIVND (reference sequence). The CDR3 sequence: CASSIFLGSISGNTIYF. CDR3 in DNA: TGTGCCAGTAGTATCTTTCTGGGCTCTATTTCTGGAAACACCATATATTTT.

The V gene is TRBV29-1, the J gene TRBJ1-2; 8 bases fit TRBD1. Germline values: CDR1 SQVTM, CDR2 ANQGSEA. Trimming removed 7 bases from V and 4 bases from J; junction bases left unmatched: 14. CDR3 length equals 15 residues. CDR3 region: CSARGAGGDTYGYTF. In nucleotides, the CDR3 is TGCAGCGCTCGGGGGGCAGGGGGCGATACCTATGGCTACACCTTC.

CDR3 coding DNA: TGCGCCAGCAGCTTGGGGGCAGGGGGGCCTAATGAAAAACTGTTTTTT. Protein sequence: CASSLGAGGPNEKLFF. The chain uses TRBV5-1 and TRBJ1-4; 7 nucleotides align to TRBD1. Germline CDR1 SGHRS, CDR2 YFSETQ. This CDR3 has 16 amino acids. The V gene end was trimmed by 0 bases and the J gene end by 3 bases; junction bases not matched to a gene: 5.

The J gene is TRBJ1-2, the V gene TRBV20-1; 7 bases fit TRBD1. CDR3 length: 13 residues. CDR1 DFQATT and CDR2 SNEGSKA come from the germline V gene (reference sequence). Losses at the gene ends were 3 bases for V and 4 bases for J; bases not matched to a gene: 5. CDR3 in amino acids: CSASGGGVYGYTF. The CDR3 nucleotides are TGCAGTGCTAGTGGAGGGGGCGTCTATGGCTACACCTTC.

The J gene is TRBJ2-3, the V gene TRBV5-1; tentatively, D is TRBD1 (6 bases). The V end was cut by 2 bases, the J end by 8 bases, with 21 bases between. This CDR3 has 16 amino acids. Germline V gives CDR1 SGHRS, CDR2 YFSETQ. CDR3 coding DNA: TGCGCCAGCAGCTTAGGTTCGAGTAGGGCACAGGGTACGCAGTATTTT. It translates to CASSLGSSRAQGTQYF.

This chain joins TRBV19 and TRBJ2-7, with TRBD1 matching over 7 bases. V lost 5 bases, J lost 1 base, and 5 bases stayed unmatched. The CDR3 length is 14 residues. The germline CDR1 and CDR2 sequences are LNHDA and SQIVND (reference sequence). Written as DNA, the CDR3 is TGTGCCAGTAGTCTGGCAGGGGGATCCTACGAGCAGTACTTC. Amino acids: CASSLAGGSYEQYF.

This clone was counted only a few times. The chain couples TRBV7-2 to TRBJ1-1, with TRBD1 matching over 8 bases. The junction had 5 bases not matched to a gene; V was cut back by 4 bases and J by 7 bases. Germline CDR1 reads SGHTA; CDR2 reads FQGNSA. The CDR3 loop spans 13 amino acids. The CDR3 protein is CASSSTGEGEAFF. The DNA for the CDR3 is TGTGCCAGCAGCTCGACAGGGGAGGGTGAAGCTTTCTTT.

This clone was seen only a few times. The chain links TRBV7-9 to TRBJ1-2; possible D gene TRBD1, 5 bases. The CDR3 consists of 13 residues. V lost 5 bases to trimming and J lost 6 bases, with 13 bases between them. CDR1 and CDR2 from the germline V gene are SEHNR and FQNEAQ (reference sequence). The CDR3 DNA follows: TGTGCCAGCAGCCAGACGCCCAGGGATGGCTACACCTTC. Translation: CASSQTPRDGYTF.

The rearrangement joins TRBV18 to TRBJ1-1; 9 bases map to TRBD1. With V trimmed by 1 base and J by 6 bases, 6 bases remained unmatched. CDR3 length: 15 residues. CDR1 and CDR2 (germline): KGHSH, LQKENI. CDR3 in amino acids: CASSPLTGQGPEAFF. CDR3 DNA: TGTGCCAGCTCACCACTGACGGGACAGGGCCCTGAAGCTTTCTTT.

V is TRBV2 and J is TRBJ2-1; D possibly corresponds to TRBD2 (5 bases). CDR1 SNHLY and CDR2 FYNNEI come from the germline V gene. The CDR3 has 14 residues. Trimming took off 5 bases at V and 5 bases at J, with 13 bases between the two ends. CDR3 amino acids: CASSQNRGDNEQFF. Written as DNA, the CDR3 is TGTGCCAGCAGTCAAAACCGGGGAGACAATGAGCAGTTCTTC.

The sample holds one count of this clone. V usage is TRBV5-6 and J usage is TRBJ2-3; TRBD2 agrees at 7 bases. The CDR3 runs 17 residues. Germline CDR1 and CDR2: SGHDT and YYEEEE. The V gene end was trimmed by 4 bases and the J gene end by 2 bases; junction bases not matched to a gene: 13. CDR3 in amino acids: CASSGGGPYRYTDTQYF. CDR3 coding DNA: TGTGCCAGCAGCGGGGGAGGGCCATACCGATACACAGATACGCAGTATTTT.

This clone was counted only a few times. The CDR3 reads CASSKGQGATYEQYF. As DNA, the CDR3 is TGCGCCAGCAGCAAGGGACAGGGGGCGACCTACGAGCAGTACTTC. The chain couples TRBV5-1 to TRBJ2-7; 12 bases agree with TRBD1. With 4 bases clipped from V and 2 bases from J, the junction kept 4 bases outside the gene matches. CDR3 length: 15 amino acids. The germline CDR1 and CDR2 sequences are SGHRS and YFSETQ.

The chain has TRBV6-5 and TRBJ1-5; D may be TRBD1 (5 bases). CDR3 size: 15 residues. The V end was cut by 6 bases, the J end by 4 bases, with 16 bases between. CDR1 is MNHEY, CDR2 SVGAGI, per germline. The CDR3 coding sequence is TGTGCCAGCAGCCCAGCCGGGGGGGGAAATCAGCCCCAGCATTTT. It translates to CASSPAGGGNQPQHF.

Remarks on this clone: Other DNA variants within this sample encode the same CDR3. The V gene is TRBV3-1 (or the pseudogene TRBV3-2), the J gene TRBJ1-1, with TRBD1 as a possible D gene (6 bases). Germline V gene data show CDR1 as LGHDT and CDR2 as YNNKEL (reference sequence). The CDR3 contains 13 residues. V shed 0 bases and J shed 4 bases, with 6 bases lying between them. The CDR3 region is CASSQDRGTEAFF. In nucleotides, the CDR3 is TGTGCCAGCAGCCAAGACAGGGGCACTGAAGCTTTCTTT.

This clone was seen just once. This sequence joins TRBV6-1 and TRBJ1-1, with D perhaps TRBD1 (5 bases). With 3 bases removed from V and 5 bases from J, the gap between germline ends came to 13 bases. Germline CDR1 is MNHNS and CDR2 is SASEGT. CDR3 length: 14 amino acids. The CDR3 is CASSEKGMETEAFF. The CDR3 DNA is TGTGCCAGCAGTGAGAAGGGGATGGAAACTGAAGCTTTCTTT.

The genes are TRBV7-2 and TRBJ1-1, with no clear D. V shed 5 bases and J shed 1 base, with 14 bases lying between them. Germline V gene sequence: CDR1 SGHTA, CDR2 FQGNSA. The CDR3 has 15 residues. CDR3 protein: CASSPFGQANTEAFF. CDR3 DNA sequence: TGTGCCAGCAGCCCCTTTGGGCAGGCGAACACTGAAGCTTTCTTT.

CDR3: CASSWQNEETQYF. CDR3 DNA sequence: TGTGCCAGCAGTTGGCAGAACGAAGAGACCCAGTACTTC. The chain combines TRBV28 with TRBJ2-5; no clear D. Germline CDR1 and CDR2: MDHEN and SYDVKM. The CDR3 covers 13 residues. Trimming shortened V by 4 bases and J by 3 bases, and 9 bases separated the two germline ends.

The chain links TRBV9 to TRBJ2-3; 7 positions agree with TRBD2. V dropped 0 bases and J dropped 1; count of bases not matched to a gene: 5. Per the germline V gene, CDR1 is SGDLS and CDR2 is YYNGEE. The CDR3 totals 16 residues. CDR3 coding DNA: TGTGCCAGCAGCGTAGGGGAGGGGCTGGGCACAGATACGCAGTATTTT. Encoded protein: CASSVGEGLGTDTQYF. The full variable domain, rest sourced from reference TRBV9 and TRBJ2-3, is DSGVTQTPKHLITATGQRVTLRCSPRSGDLSVYWYQQSLDQGLQFLIQYYNGEERAKGNILERFSAQQFPDLHSELNLSSLELGDSALYFCASSVGEGLGTDTQYFGPGTRLTVL.

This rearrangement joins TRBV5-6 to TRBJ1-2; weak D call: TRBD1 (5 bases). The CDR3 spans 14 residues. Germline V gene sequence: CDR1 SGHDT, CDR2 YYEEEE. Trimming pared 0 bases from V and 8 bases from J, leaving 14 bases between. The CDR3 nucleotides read TGTGCCAGCAGCTTGGCTGGGCAGGGCAGCGGCTACACCTTC. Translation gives CASSLAGQGSGYTF.

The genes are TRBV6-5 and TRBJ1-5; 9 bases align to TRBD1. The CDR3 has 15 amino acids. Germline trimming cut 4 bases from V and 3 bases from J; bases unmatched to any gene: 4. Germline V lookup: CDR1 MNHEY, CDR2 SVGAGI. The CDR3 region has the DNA TGTGCCAGCAGTTCCGGGACAGGGAACAATCAGCCCCAGCATTTT. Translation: CASSSGTGNNQPQHF.

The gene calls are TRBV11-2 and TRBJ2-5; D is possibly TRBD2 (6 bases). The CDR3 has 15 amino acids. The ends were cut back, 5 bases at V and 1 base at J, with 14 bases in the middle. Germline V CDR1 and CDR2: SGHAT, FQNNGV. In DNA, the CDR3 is TGTGCCAGCAGCCGGCACCCGGGAGCCCAAGAGACCCAGTACTTC. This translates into CASSRHPGAQETQYF.